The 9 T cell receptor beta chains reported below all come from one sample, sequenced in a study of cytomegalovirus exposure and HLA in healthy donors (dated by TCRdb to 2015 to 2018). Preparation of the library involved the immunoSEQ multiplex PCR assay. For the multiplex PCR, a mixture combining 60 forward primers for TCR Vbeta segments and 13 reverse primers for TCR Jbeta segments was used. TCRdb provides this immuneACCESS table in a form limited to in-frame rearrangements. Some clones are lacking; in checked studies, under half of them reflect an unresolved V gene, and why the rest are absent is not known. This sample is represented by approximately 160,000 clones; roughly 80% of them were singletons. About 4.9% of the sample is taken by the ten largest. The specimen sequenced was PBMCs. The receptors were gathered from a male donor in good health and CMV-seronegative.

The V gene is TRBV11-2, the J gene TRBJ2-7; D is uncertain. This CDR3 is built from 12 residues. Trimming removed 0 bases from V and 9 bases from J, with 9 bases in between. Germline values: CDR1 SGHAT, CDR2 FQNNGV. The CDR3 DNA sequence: TGTGCCAGCAGCTTAGACTCCCGTAGGCAGTACTTC. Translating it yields CASSLDSRRQYF.

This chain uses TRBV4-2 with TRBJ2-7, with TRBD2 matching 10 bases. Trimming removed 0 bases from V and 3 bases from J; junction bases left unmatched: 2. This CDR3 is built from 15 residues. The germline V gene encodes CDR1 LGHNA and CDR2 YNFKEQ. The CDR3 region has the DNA TGTGCCAGCAGCCAAGATCCTAGCGGGGGCTACGAGCAGTACTTC. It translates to CASSQDPSGGYEQYF.

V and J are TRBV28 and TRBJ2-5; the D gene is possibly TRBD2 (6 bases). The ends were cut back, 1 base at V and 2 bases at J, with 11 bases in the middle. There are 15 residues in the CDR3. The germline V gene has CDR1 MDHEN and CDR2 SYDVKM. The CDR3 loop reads CASSLFGRGQETQYF. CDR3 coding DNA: TGTGCCAGCAGTTTATTCGGGAGAGGGCAAGAGACCCAGTACTTC.

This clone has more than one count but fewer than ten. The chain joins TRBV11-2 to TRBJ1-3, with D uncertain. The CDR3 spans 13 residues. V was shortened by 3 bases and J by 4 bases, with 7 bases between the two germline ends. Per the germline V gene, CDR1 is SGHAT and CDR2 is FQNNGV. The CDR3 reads CASSLESGNTIYF. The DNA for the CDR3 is TGTGCCAGCAGCTTGGAGTCCGGAAACACCATATATTTT.

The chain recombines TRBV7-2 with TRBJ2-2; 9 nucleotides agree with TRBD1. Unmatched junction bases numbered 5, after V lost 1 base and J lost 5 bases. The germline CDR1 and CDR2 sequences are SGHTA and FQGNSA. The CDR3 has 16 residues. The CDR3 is CASSLVNRGLTGELFF. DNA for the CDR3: TGTGCCAGCAGCTTAGTTAACAGGGGGCTTACCGGGGAGCTGTTTTTT.

Here the CDR3 reads CASSLGIGTAQSYNEQFF. CDR3 DNA: TGTGCCAGCAGCTTAGGGATTGGGACAGCGCAATCTTACAATGAGCAGTTCTTC. The chain employs TRBV7-3 and TRBJ2-1; 7 bases align to TRBD1. The CDR3 totals 18 residues. V was pared by 2 bases and J by 4 bases, with 14 bases of the junction left unmatched. Germline V lookup: CDR1 SGHTA, CDR2 FQGTGA.

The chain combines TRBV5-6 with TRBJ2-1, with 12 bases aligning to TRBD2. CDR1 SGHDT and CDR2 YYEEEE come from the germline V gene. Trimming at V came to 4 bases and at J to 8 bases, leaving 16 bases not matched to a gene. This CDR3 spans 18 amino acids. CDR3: CASSEPPSGRALFDEQFF. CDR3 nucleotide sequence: TGTGCCAGCAGCGAACCTCCTAGCGGGAGGGCCCTTTTCGATGAGCAGTTCTTC.

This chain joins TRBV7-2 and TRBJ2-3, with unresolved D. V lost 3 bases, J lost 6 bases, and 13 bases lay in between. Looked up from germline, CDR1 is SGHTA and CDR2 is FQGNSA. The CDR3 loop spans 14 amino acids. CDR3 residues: CASSFRLSPDTQYF. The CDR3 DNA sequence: TGTGCCAGCAGCTTCCGACTCTCCCCGGATACGCAGTATTTT.

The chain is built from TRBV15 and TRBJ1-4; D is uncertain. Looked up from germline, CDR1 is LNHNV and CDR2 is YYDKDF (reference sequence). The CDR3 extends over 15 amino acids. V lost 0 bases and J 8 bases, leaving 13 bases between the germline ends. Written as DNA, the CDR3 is TGTGCCACCAGCAGAGATGTGGGAGGTGGGGAAAAACTGTTTTTT. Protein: CATSRDVGGGEKLFF.